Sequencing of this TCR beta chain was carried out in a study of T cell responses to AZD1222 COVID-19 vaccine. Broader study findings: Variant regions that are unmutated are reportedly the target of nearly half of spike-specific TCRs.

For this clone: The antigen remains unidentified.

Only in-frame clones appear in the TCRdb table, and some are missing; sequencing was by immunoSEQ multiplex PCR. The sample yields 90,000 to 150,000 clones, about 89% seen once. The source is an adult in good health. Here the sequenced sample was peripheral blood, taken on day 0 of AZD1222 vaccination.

CDR3 protein: CASSRDRVNSPLHF. Here the CDR3 DNA reads TGCGCCAGCAGCCGCGACAGGGTGAATTCACCCCTCCACTTT. The chain employs TRBV5-1 and TRBJ1-6; 7 bases line up with TRBD1. The CDR3 covers 14 residues. The germline V gene has CDR1 SGHRS and CDR2 YFSETQ. V gave up 4 bases and J gave up 7 bases; unmatched junction bases: 5.